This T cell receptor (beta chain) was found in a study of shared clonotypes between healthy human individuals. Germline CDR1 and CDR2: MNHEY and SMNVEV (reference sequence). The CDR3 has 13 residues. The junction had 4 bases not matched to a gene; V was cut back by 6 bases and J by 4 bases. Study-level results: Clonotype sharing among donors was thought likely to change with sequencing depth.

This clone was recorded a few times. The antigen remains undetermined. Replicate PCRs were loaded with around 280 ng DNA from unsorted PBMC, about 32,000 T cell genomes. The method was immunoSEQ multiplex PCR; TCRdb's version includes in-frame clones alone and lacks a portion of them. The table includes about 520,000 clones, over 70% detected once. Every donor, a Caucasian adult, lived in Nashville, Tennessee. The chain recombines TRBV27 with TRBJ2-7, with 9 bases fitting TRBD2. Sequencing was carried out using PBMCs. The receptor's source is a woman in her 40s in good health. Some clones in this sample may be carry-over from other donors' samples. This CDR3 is CASRVSGRYEQYF. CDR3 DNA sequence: TGTGCCAGCAGAGTAAGCGGGAGGTACGAGCAGTACTTC.